Reported below is one T cell receptor (beta chain). The antigen remains undetermined. The sample comes from a study of breast tumors, draining lymph nodes, adjacent tissues. Study-wide results and limits: Compared with basal-like, luminal-like tumors shared significantly more repertoire with nontumor tissue. Most tumor T cells seemingly derive from lymph node, then expand in tumor. The lymph node origin of tumor T cells was framed as consistent with a hypothesis, not demonstrated. Tumors had less TCR diversity than lymph nodes, more than nontumor tissue.

Losses at the gene ends were 3 bases for V and 6 bases for J; bases not matched to a gene: 7. Germline V gene sequence: CDR1 DFQATT, CDR2 SNEGSKA (reference sequence). This CDR3 spans 14 amino acids. TCRdb reprocessed the multiplex PCR reads via MiXCR and lists one record per CDR3 protein. Among approximately 47,000 distinct CDR3 sequences, 23% were seen once, and the ten largest hold approximately 8%. The chain carries TRBV20-1 and TRBJ2-1, with 8 bases matching TRBD2. The sample comprised breast tumor tissue. This clonotype was obtained from a female donor with breast cancer. Some clones in this sample may be carry-over from other donors' samples. The CDR3 DNA sequence: TGCAGTGCTAGGGGGGGGACTAGTGCCAATGAGCAGTTCTTC. Protein: CSARGGTSANEQFF.